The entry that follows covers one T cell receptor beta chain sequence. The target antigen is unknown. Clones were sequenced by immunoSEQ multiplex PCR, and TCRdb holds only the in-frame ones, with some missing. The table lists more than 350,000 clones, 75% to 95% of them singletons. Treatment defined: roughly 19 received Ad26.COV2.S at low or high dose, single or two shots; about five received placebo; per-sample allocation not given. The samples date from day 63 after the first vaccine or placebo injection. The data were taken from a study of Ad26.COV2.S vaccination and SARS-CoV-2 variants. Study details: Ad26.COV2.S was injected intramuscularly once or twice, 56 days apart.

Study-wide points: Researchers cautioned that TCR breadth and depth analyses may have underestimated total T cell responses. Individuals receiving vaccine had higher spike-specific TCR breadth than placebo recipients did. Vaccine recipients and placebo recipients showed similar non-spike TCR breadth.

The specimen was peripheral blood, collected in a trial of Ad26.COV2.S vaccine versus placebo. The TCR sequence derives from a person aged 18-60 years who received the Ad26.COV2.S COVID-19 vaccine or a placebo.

The CDR3 DNA is TGTGCCAGCAGTTCCCCGACGGACTCTGAGCAGTTCTTC. Its protein is CASSSPTDSEQFF. The chain employs TRBV27 and TRBJ2-1, with D possibly being TRBD2 (5 bases). Germline V gene lookup returns CDR1 MNHEY and CDR2 SMNVEV (reference sequence). The CDR3 is 13 residues long. V gave up 4 bases and J gave up 9 bases, with 13 bases separating them.